This TCR beta chain came from a study of identical twins. Study findings and constraints: Zero-insertion analyses could be partly confounded by invariant MAIT and iNKT cells.

Germline loops: CDR1 SGHRS, CDR2 YFSETQ. Trimming left V 3 bases short and J 3 bases short, with 11 bases between. The CDR3 covers 14 residues. On this clonotype: Its antigen is currently unknown.

One entry per CDR3 protein results from TCRdb running MiXCR on the 5' RACE reads. The sample records about 530,000 distinct CDR3 sequences, 13% to 15% being singletons. This same sample was also part of a study on yellow fever vaccine responses in identical twins.

Sample: CD4+ T cells sorted from blood. The clonotype comes from a woman younger than 30 in good health. The chain uses TRBV5-1 and TRBJ2-3; the D call may be TRBD1 or TRBD2 (5 bases each). This chain's CDR3 is CASSSGWGTDTQYF. DNA for the CDR3: TGCGCCAGCAGCTCAGGGTGGGGGACAGATACGCAGTATTTT.